This TCR beta chain was sequenced for a study of blood T cell repertoires in COVID-19. For the study at large: Samples taken during acute and convalescent COVID-19 were collected in the United States, Italy and Spain. T cells, B-cell-depleted T cells, or PBMCs provided the cDNA or gDNA that served as material.

Study processing details: Scientists estimated how many nucleated cells there were by amplifying reference gene primers. Produced via immunoSEQ multiplex PCR; TCRdb's table is partial and in-frame only. The V and J calls and clone size come from that table; D and trimming were worked out from the DNA. The table has about 200,000 clones, 70% to 90% seen once. Trimming pared 3 bases from V and 2 bases from J, leaving 20 bases between. The CDR3 length is 17 residues. CDR1 is LNHNV, CDR2 YYDKDF, per germline (reference sequence). The sequence was collected from a woman of 80 years or more with acute or convalescent COVID-19. Sequencing input: peripheral blood. V is TRBV15 and J is TRBJ2-7, with D possibly being TRBD1 (6 bases). The CDR3 protein is CATSRDGTGTITYEQYF. The CDR3 nucleotides are TGTGCCACCAGCAGGGATGGTACCGGGACAATCACCTACGAGCAGTACTTC.